This TCR beta chain appears in the sequencing data of a study of cytomegalovirus exposure and HLA in healthy donors. Study findings and constraints: Common viral pathogens (according to a later analysis) appeared linked to several of the most significant clusters. Analysis was performed later, and it showed HLA-associated TCR beta chains to be more clonally expanded than equally common others. TCR beta sequences reportedly predicted most subjects' HLA-A and HLA-B alleles accurately.

This PCR relied on a set of 60 Vbeta primers and 13 Jbeta primers. Here immunoSEQ multiplex PCR was the method, and the copy in TCRdb shows in-frame clones only, minus some. This sample has 100,000 to 150,000 clones, with around four fifths found just once. On this clone itself: Its antigen is still unknown.

Trimming at V came to 6 bases and at J to 4 bases, leaving 2 bases not matched to a gene. Germline V gives CDR1 LNHDA, CDR2 SQIVND (reference sequence). CDR3 size: 14 residues. This receptor was obtained from a woman aged 40 to 55 in good health and CMV-seropositive. Sequenced input: PBMCs. The chain uses TRBV19 and TRBJ2-3, with 12 bases lining up with TRBD1. Here the CDR3 reads CASSGTGGPDTQYF. For the CDR3, the DNA is TGTGCCAGTAGCGGGACAGGGGGCCCAGATACGCAGTATTTT.